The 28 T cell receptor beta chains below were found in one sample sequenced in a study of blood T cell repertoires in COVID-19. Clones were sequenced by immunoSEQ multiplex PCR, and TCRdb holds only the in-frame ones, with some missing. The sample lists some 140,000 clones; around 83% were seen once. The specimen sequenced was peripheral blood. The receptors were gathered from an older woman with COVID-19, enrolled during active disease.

The CDR3, as DNA: TGTGCCAGCAGCCAAGATTTCGGGACTCAAGAGACCCAGTACTTC. Residues: CASSQDFGTQETQYF. This chain joins TRBV3-1 (or the pseudogene TRBV3-2) and TRBJ2-5, with a possible D match to TRBD2 (6 bases). Looked up from germline, CDR1 is LGHDT and CDR2 is YNNKEL (reference sequence). The CDR3 length is 15 residues. The V end lost 0 bases, the J end lost 2 bases, and 10 bases lay between the germline ends.

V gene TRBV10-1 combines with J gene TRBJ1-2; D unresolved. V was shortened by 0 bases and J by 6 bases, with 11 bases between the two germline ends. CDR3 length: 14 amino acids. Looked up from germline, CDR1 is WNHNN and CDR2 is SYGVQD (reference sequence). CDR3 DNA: TGCGCCAGCAGTGAGTCAAGAGGCTTCGATGGCTACACCTTC. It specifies CASSESRGFDGYTF.

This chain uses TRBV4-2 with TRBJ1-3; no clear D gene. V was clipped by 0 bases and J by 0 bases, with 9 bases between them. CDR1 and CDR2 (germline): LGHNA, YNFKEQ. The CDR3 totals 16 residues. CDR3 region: CASSQDEYSSGNTIYF. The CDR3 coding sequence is TGTGCCAGCAGCCAAGATGAGTACAGCTCTGGAAACACCATATATTTT.

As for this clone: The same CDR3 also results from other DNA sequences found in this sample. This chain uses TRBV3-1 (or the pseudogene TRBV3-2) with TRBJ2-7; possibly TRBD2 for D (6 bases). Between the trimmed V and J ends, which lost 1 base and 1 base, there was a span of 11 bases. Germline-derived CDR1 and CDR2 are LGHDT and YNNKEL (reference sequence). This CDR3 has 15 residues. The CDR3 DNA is TGTGCCAGCAGCCAAGTCCCAGGAGGGTCCTACGAGCAGTACTTC. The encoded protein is CASSQVPGGSYEQYF.

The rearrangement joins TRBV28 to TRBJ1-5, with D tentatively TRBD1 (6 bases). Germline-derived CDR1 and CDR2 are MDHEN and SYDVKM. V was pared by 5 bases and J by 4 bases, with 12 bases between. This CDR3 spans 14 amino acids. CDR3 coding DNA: TGTGCCAGCAGTAGGGGGGGCGGTAATCAGCCCCAGCATTTT. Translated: CASSRGGGNQPQHF.

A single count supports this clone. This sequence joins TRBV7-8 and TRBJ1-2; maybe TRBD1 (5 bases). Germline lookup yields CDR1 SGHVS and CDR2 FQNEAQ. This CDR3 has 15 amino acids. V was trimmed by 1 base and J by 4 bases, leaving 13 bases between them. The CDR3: CASSLVTREGYGYTF. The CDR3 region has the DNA TGTGCCAGCAGCTTAGTTACCAGGGAGGGCTATGGCTACACCTTC.

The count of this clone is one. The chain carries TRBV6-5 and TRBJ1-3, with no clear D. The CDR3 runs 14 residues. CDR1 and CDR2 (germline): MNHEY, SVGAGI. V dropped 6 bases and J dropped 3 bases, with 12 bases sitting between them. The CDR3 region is CASRSPSGGNTIYF. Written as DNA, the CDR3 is TGTGCCAGCAGGTCCCCCTCGGGTGGAAACACCATATATTTT.

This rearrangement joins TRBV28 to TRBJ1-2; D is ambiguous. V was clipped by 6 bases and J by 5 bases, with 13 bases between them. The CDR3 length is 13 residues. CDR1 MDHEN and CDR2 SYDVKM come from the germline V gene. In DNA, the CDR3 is TGTGCCAGCAGCGTTCAGGTCTTATATGGCTACACCTTC. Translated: CASSVQVLYGYTF.

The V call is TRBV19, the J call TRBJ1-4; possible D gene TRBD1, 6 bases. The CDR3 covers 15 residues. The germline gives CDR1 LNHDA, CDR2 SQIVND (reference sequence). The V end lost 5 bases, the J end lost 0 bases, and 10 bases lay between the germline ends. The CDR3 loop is CASSDRWATNEKLFF. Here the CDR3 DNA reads TGTGCCAGTAGTGACAGGTGGGCAACTAATGAAAAACTGTTTTTT.

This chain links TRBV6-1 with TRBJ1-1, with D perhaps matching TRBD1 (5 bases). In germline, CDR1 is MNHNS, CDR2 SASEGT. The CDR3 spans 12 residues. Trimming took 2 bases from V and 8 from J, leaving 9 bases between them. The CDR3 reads CASSESQGEAFF. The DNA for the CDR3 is TGTGCCAGCAGTGAATCCCAGGGAGAAGCTTTCTTT.

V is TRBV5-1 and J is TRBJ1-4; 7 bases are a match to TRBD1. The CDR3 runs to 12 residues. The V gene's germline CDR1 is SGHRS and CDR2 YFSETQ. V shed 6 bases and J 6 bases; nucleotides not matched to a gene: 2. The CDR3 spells CASKGTDEKLFF. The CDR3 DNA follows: TGCGCCAGCAAAGGGACAGATGAAAAACTGTTTTTT.

For the CDR3, the DNA is TGTGCCAGCCGAGGGACAGCGGGTTCGAAGACCCAGTACTTC. It encodes CASRGTAGSKTQYF. V is TRBV6-5 and J is TRBJ2-5, with D perhaps TRBD1 (7 bases). Looked up from germline, CDR1 is MNHEY and CDR2 is SVGAGI. The CDR3 totals 14 residues. Trimming removed 8 bases from V and 6 bases from J, with 19 bases in between.

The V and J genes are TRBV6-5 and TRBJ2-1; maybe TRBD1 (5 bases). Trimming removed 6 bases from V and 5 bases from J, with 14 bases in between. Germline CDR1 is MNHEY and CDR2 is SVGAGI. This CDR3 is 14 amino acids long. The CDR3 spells CASRGQFDHNEQFF. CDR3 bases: TGTGCCAGCAGGGGGCAGTTCGATCACAATGAGCAGTTCTTC.

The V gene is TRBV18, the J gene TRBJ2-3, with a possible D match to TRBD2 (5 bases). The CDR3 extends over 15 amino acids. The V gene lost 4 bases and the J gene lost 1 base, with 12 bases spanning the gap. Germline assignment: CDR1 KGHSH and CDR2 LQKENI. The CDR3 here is CASSQDYLGTDTQYF. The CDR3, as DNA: TGTGCCAGCTCACAAGACTACCTGGGCACAGATACGCAGTATTTT.

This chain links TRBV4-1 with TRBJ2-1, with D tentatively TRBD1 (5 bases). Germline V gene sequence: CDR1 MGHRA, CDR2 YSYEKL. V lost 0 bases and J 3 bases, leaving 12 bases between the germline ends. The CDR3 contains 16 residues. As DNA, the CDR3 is TGCGCCAGCAGCCAAGAAACACAGGCGTTCTACAATGAGCAGTTCTTC. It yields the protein CASSQETQAFYNEQFF.

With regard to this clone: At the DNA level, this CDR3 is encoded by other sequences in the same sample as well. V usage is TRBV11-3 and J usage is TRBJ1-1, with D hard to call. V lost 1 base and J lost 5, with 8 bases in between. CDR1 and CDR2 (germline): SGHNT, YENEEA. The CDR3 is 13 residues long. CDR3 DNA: TGTGCCAGCAGCTTAGGGCGGAATACTGAAGCTTTCTTT. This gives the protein CASSLGRNTEAFF. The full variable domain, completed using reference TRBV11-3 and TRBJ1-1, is EAGVVQSPRYKIIEKKQPVAFWCNPISGHNTLYWYLQNLGQGPELLIRYENEEAVDDSQLPKDRFSAERLKGVDSTLKIQPAELGDSAVYLCASSLGRNTEAFFGQGTRLTVV.

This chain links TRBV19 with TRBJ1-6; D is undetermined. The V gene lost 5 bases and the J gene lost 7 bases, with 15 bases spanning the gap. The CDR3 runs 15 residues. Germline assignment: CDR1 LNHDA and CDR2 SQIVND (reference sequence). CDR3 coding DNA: TGTGCCAGTAGTTCCATAAGCGTCTTAAATTCACCCCTCCACTTT. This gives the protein CASSSISVLNSPLHF.

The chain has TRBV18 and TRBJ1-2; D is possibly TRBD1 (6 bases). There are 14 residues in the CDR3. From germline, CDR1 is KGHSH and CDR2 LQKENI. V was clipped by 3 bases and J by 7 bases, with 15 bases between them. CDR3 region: CASSPTGKEAGYTF. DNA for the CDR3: TGTGCCAGCTCACCGACAGGCAAGGAGGCTGGCTACACCTTC.

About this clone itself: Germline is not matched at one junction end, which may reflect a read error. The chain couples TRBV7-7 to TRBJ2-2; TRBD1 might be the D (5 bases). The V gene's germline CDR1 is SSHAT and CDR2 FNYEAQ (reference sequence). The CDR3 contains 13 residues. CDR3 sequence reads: CASSFRETGELFF. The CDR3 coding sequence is TGTGCTAGCAGCTTCAGGGAAACCGGGGAGCTGTTTTTT.

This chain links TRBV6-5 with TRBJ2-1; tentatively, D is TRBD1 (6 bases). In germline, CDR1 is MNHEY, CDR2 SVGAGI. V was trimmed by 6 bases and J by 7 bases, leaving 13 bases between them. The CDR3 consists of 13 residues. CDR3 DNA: TGTGCCAGCAGGGTAACAGGGTTGAATGAGCAGTTCTTC. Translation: CASRVTGLNEQFF.

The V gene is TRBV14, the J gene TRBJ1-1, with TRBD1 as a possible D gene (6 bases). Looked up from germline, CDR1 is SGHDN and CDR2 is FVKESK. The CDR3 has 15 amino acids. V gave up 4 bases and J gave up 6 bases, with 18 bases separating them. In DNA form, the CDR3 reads TGTGCCAGCAGCCGGCGGACAGAGACTATGCCTGAAGCTTTCTTT. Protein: CASSRRTETMPEAFF.

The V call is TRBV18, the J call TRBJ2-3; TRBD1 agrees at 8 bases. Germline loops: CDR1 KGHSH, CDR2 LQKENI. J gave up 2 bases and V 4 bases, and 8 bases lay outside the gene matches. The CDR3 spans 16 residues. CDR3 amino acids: CASSLQQGQATDTQYF. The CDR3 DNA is TGTGCCAGCTCACTTCAACAGGGACAGGCCACAGATACGCAGTATTTT.

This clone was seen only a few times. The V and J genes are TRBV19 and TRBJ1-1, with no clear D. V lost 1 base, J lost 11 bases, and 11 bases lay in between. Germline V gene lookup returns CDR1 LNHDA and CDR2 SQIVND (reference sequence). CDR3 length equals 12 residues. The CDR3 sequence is CASSIGLHGAFF. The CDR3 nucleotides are TGTGCCAGTAGTATAGGATTACATGGCGCTTTCTTT.

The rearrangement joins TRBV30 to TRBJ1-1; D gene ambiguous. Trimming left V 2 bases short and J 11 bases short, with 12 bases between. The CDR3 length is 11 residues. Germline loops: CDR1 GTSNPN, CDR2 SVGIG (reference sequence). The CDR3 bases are TGTGCCTGGAGTCCCTCCACGGGTGCTTTCTTT. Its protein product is CAWSPSTGAFF.

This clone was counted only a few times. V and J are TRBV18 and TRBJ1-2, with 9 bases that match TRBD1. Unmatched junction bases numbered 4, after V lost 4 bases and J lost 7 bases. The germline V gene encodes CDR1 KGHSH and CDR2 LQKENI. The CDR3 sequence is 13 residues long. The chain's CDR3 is CASSLTGGSGYTF. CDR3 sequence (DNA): TGTGCCAGCTCACTCACAGGGGGCTCTGGCTACACCTTC.

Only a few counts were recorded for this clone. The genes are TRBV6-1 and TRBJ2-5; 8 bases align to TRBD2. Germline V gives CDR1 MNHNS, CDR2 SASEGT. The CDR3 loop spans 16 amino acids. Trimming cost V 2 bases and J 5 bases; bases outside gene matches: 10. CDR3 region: CASSEMSVGLGETQYF. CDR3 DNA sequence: TGTGCCAGCAGTGAAATGAGTGTGGGACTAGGTGAGACCCAGTACTTC.

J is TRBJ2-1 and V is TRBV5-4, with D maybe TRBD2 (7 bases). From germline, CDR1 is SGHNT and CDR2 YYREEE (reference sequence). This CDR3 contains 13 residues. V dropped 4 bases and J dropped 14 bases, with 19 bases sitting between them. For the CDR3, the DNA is TGTGCCAGCAGCCCGGAGGTGTGGGGGGGCAAGTTCTTC. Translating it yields CASSPEVWGGKFF.

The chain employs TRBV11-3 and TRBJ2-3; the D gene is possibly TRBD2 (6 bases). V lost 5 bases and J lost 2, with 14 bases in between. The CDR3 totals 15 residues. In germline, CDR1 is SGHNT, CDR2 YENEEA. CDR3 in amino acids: CASSPRDSYTDTQYF. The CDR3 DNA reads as TGTGCCAGCAGCCCGAGGGACTCTTACACAGATACGCAGTATTTT.